The clone carrying this TCR beta chain was detected once. The authors' processing: Amplifying reference gene primers gave estimates of nucleated cell counts. TCRdb's copy holds only in-frame clones and misses some; the assay was immunoSEQ multiplex PCR. That table is the source of V, J and clone size, and D and trimming were worked out from the DNA. The data contain 250,000 to 350,000 clones, around 89% of them singletons. These data originate in a study of blood T cell repertoires in COVID-19. At the level of the study: Some COVID-19 samples were acute and others convalescent; all came from the United States, Italy and Spain.

Germline-derived CDR1 and CDR2 are SGHAT and FQNNGV. Trimming shortened V by 4 bases and J by 0 bases, and 11 bases separated the two germline ends. There are 15 residues in the CDR3. This TCR was sampled from a man aged 25 to 40 with acute or convalescent COVID-19. V gene TRBV11-2 combines with J gene TRBJ2-3; tentative D call: TRBD2 (7 bases). The sample consisted of peripheral blood. CDR3 sequence reads: CASSYPGGSTDTQYF. As DNA, the CDR3 is TGTGCCAGCAGCTACCCGGGGGGCAGCACAGATACGCAGTATTTT. The whole variable domain, filled in from reference TRBV11-2 and TRBJ2-3, reads EAGVAQSPRYKIIEKRQSVAFWCNPISGHATLYWYQQILGQGPKLLIQFQNNGVVDDSQLPKDRFSAERLKGVDSTLKIQPAKLEDSAVYLCASSYPGGSTDTQYFGPGTRLTVL.